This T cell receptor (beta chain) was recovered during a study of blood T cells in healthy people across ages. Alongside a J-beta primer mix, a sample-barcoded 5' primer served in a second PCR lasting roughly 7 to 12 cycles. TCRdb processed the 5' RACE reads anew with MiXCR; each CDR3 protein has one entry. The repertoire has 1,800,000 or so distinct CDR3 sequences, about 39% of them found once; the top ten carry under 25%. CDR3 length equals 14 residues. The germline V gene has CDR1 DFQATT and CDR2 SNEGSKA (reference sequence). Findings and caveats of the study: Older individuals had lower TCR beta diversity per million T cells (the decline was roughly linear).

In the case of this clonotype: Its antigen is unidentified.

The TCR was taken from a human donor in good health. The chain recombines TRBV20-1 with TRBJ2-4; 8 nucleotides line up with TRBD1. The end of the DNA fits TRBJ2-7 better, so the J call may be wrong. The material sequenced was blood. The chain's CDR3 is CSASRGQGVYEQYF. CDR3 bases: TGCAGTGCTAGTCGCGGACAGGGAGTTTACGAGCAGTACTTC.